This T cell receptor (beta chain) was captured by sequencing in a study of follicular helper T cells after annual influenza vaccination (dated by TCRdb to about 2017). Some background on the complete study: Blood was collected on days 0, 7 and 28 after each seasonal influenza vaccination. The 2013-2014 samples were cryopreserved, while the 2015 samples were processed right after collection. To look at recall of cTfh clones, some subjects were tracked through successive annual vaccinations covering the 2013-2014, 2014-2015 and 2015-2016 seasons. Multi-year samples were available from six subjects, with four subjects covering two vaccination seasons and two subjects covering three seasons. One week after vaccination, a second recruited cohort of approximately twelve subjects (Table S1) displayed a similar ICOS+CD38+ cTfh response. What the work shows at the level of the full study, not this receptor alone: Day 7 ICOS+CD38+ clones were most often found later in ICOS-CD38- cTfh, suggesting that subset may serve as a memory reservoir. ICOS+CD38+ cTfh clonality correlated with the frequency of that population, and its change correlated with the change in circulating plasmablast frequency. Only about 9-22% of analyzed cells yielded productive TCRB sequences, so sampling of rare clonotypes was not possible. Successive annual vaccinations recalled a recurring oligoclonal ICOS+CD38+ cTfh response that included tetramer and AIM influenza-specific clonotypes.

There are 13 amino acids in the CDR3, from cysteine to phenylalanine inclusive. Kept here is only the CDR3 DNA, which spans 39 bases and is read in frame from base 1. V was cut back by 8 bases and J by 4 bases, leaving a gap of 11 bases between them. The CDR1 and CDR2 encoded by the germline V gene are MDHEN and SYDVKM. The library came from the immunoSEQ multiplex PCR assay. Adaptive Biotechnologies carried out TCRB amplification, library preparation, sequencing and preliminary bioinformatics at Survey level resolution. TCRB sequencing used multiplex PCR amplification of genomic DNA from sorted cTfh populations. The study's own analysis went as follows. Clonality was computed in R as 1 minus normalized Shannon entropy; the Gini index was calculated with the R package ineq. To get the overlap score, the summed counts of shared sequences were divided by the total counts of all sequences in both of the compared samples. Fisher's exact test, with an assumed theoretical repertoire of 10^7 TCRB sequences, was used to assess the significance of shared clonotypes. TCRdb obtained this table from immuneACCESS and retained in-frame rearrangements with V and J assigned. These tables miss some clones; where compared with another copy, unresolved V genes account for less than half of the shortfall, and the remainder is unexplained. From that table come the V and J calls and clone size; the DNA was used to work out D and trimming. This sample holds about 5,300 clones; roughly 87% were observed only once. Together, the top ten hold less than 1.5% of the sample.

About this clone: Its antigen is unknown. No base quality information exists; no much larger clone differs at one position.

In light of the paper, this sample's time point label describes: 2013-2014 season, 7 days after vaccination. Seasonal inactivated influenza vaccine (Fluvarix) was administered to adults, and sorted blood CD4 subsets were tracked by TCRB sequencing before and after vaccination. To be eligible, subjects had to be community-dwelling and could not have received an influenza vaccine during the previous 6 months. Subjects were excluded for influenza vaccine contraindications, substance abuse, HIV/AIDS, active malignancy, immunomodulatory medication, or active illness such as respiratory infection. At each time point, about 40 to 100 mL of blood was collected. Non-naive CD4+CXCR5+PD-1+ cells were defined as circulating Tfh and were sorted into ICOS+CD38+ and ICOS-CD38- fractions. PBMC were isolated using Ficoll-Paque PLUS or SepMate separation. Before DNA extraction, cell subsets were sorted from PBMC on a BD FACS Aria.

The sequenced sample was CXCR5+ CD38- circulating T follicular helper cells from blood, obtained 7 days after influenza vaccination. The cell subset or site label here, explained by the study, means: circulating Tfh, non-naive CD4+CXCR5+PD-1+ (ICOS+CD38+ or ICOS-CD38-). This sequence originates from an adult who received the influenza vaccine. The chain links TRBV28 with TRBJ2-2; the D gene is perhaps TRBD1, from 5 matching bases. The CDR3 is CASLEGVTGELFF. The nucleotide sequence reads as follows: TGTGCCAGCCTTGAAGGGGTCACCGGGGAGCTGTTTTTT.